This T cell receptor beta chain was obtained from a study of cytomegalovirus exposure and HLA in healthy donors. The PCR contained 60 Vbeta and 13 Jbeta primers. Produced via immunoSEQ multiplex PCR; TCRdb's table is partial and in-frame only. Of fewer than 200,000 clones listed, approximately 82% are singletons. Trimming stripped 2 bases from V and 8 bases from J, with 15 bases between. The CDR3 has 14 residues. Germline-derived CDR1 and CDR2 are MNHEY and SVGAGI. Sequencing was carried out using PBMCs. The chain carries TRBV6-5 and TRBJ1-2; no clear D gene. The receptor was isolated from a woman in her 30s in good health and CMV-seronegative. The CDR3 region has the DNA TGTGCCAGCAGTTACAACACCCCCCGTGAAGGCTACACCTTC. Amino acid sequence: CASSYNTPREGYTF.